This TCR beta chain derives from a study of T cells after yellow fever vaccination. Study information: Where fractions had low cell numbers, libraries were prepared from them with the SMART-Seq v4 Ultra Low Input RNA kit. General study points: Abundant contaminating clonotypes from the bulk population could appear in FACS-sorted repertoires.

Between the trimmed V and J ends, which lost 1 base and 6 bases, there was a span of 16 bases. The germline V gene encodes CDR1 SGHTA and CDR2 FQGNSA. The CDR3 consists of 16 residues. One entry per CDR3 protein results from TCRdb running MiXCR on the 5' RACE reads. The repertoire holds about 630,000 distinct CDR3 sequences, approximately 13% seen once, with about 15% in the top ten. Comment on this clonotype: Its antigen is as yet unknown.

This clonotype was obtained from a man aged 25 to 40 who received the YFV17D yellow fever vaccine. This sample comprised PBMCs, obtained on the day of the yellow fever booster vaccination. The rearrangement joins TRBV7-2 to TRBJ1-5, with D possibly TRBD1 on 5 matching bases. CDR3 DNA: TGTGCCAGCAGCTTAGTTGTAGGGCAGGGTAGTCAGCCCCAGCATTTT. Amino acid sequence: CASSLVVGQGSQPQHF.